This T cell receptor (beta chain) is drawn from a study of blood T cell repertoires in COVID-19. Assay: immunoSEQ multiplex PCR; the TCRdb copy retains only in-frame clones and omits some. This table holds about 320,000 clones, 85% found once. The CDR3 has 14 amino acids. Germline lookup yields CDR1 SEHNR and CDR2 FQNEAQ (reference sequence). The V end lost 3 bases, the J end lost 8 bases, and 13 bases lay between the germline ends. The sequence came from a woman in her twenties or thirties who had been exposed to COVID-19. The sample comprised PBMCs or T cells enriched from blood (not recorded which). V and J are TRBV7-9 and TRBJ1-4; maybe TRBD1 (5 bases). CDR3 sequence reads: CASSFKVAGEKLFF. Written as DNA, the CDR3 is TGTGCCAGCAGCTTCAAGGTGGCAGGGGAAAAACTGTTTTTT.